What follows are 13 T cell receptor beta chains derived from one specimen sequenced in a study of blood T cells in healthy people across ages. A second about 6 to 11 cycle PCR used barcoded and J-beta primers. TCRdb re-called the 5' RACE reads through MiXCR, storing one row per CDR3 protein. The sample includes approximately 2,000,000 distinct CDR3 sequences, roughly two fifths seen only once; the top ten take 20% to 25%. What was sequenced was blood. The receptors were gathered from a human donor in good health.

The J gene is TRBJ1-2, the V gene TRBV20-1; D remains ambiguous. The CDR3 is made up of 12 amino acids. V lost 8 bases, J lost 4 bases, and 14 bases lay in between. Germline V gives CDR1 DFQATT, CDR2 SNEGSKA (reference sequence). This CDR3 is CSTIPASYGYTF. CDR3 in DNA: TGCAGTACTATACCAGCCTCCTATGGCTACACCTTC.

This clonotype has a handful of counts. The chain has TRBV5-1 and TRBJ2-1, with 8 bases lining up with TRBD1. The germline V gene encodes CDR1 SGHRS and CDR2 YFSETQ. CDR3 length: 11 amino acids. Trimming took 4 bases from V and 15 from J; bases not matched to a gene: 6. DNA of the CDR3: TGCGCCAGCAGCCCCGGACAGGGCATGTTCTTC. Translating it yields CASSPGQGMFF.

J is TRBJ2-3 and V is TRBV20-1; D uncertain. CDR1 and CDR2 from the germline V gene are DFQATT and SNEGSKA (reference sequence). The CDR3 covers 14 residues. V dropped 6 bases and J dropped 1 base, with 14 bases sitting between them. CDR3 protein: CSASPGSRTDTQYF. The DNA for the CDR3 is TGCAGTGCCTCCCCGGGCAGCCGCACAGATACGCAGTATTTT.

This clonotype was detected only a few times. The chain joins TRBV28 to TRBJ2-4; TRBD2 matches at 8 bases. The DNA matches TRBJ2-7 better at its end, which makes the J call doubtful. The CDR3 extends over 15 amino acids. The germline gives CDR1 MDHEN, CDR2 SYDVKM. The CDR3 DNA sequence: TGTGCCAGCAGTTTAGTAAGCGGGGGACCCTACGAGCAGTACTTC. Translated: CASSLVSGGPYEQYF.

Details on this clonotype: At one of its ends the junction is not consistent with the germline gene, which may arise from a read error. The chain couples TRBV7-2 to TRBJ1-5; the D gene is possibly TRBD1 (5 bases). The CDR3 consists of 15 residues. Germline V lookup: CDR1 SGHTA, CDR2 FQGNSA. Written as DNA, the CDR3 is TGTGCCAGCAGTTTAGTGTCCGGGGGGGGTCAGCCCCAGCATTTT. Protein product: CASSLVSGGGQPQHF.

The V and J genes are TRBV9 and TRBJ2-7, with D perhaps matching TRBD1 (5 bases). Germline assignment: CDR1 SGDLS and CDR2 YYNGEE. Trimming removed 0 bases at V and 4 bases at J, with 14 bases between. The CDR3 length is 15 residues. CDR3 nucleotide sequence: TGTGCCAGCAGCGTAGGGGCAGGGCGGCCTTACGAGCAGTACTTC. Translated, it gives CASSVGAGRPYEQYF.

The V call is TRBV2, the J call TRBJ2-3; D unresolved. The CDR3 is 13 residues long. Trimming removed 4 bases at V and 2 bases at J, with 7 bases between. Germline CDR1 and CDR2: SNHLY and FYNNEI. In DNA form, the CDR3 reads TGTGCCAGCAGTGGAGTAGTCACAGATACGCAGTATTTT. Translation: CASSGVVTDTQYF.

To note about this clonotype: An end of the junction differs from the germline gene, which may be a read error. This chain uses TRBV7-6 with TRBJ1-2, with D perhaps matching TRBD1 (5 bases). CDR1 and CDR2 (germline): SGHVS, FNYEAQ. The CDR3 sequence is 15 residues long. The DNA of the CDR3 is TGTACCAGCAGCCCCGGGGGGGGGACCCACTATGGCTACACCTTC. This codes for CTSSPGGGTHYGYTF.

The chain employs TRBV7-2 and TRBJ1-5; 10 positions match TRBD1. Per the germline V gene, CDR1 is SGHTA and CDR2 is FQGNSA. V lost 2 bases to trimming and J lost 3 bases; unmatched junction nucleotides: 10. The CDR3 runs to 18 residues. CDR3 nucleotides: TGTGCCAGCAGCTTATCATTGGTGGACAGGGGGGACAATCAGCCCCAGCATTTT. It specifies CASSLSLVDRGDNQPQHF.

The V gene is TRBV28, the J gene TRBJ2-7, with D possibly being TRBD1 or TRBD2 (6 bases each). The germline gives CDR1 MDHEN, CDR2 SYDVKM. Trimming cost V 6 bases and J 0 bases, with 18 bases left between them. CDR3 size: 16 residues. CDR3 bases: TGTGCCAGCAGCTGGACTAACAGGGATTACTCCTACGAGCAGTACTTC. Translating it yields CASSWTNRDYSYEQYF. The variable domain in full, with the rest retrieved from reference TRBV28 and TRBJ2-7, is DVKVTQSSRYLVKRTGEKVFLECVQDMDHENMFWYRQDPGLGLRLIYFSYDVKMKEKGDIPEGYSVSREKKERFSLILESASTNQTSMYLCASSWTNRDYSYEQYFGPGTRLTVT.

Comments on this clonotype: The junction departs from germline at one end; a sequencing error may be responsible. V gene TRBV4-3 combines with J gene TRBJ1-4; 7 positions agree with TRBD1. Germline V gene sequence: CDR1 LGHNA, CDR2 YSLEER. The CDR3 is made up of 17 amino acids. Written as DNA, the CDR3 is TGCGCCAGCAGCCAACAACCCCCGGGACAGACTAATGAAAAGCTGTTTTTT. As protein: CASSQQPPGQTNEKLFF.

This chain connects TRBV14 to TRBJ2-5, with TRBD2 identical over 13 bases. After removal of 5 bases from V and 3 bases from J, the junction contained 6 bases not matched to a gene. The CDR3 has 16 residues. From germline, CDR1 is SGHDN and CDR2 FVKESK. CDR3: CASSSGTSGTKETQYF. The DNA for the CDR3 is TGTGCCAGCAGCTCCGGGACTAGCGGGACTAAAGAGACCCAGTACTTC.

CDR3: CSATTYLAGLYNEQFF. The CDR3, as DNA: TGCAGTGCTACCACTTATTTAGCGGGTCTTTACAATGAGCAGTTCTTC. The rearrangement links TRBV20-1 to TRBJ2-1; 7 bases are a match to TRBD2. Trimming at V came to 4 bases and at J to 4 bases, leaving 13 bases not matched to a gene. This CDR3 has 16 amino acids. Germline V gene sequence: CDR1 DFQATT, CDR2 SNEGSKA (reference sequence).